The clone carrying this TCR beta chain has more than one count but fewer than ten. As yet, its antigen is unknown. At the DNA level, this CDR3 is encoded by other sequences in the same sample as well. The source of the sample is a study of beta chain features in type 1 diabetes. The whole isolated RNA underwent reverse transcription, so sequencing captured expressed TCRB transcripts. Mean read depth for naive, central memory and regulatory T cell samples was 3.5 million to 4.5 million reads. The repertoire was sequenced with immunoSEQ multiplex PCR; TCRdb's copy has only in-frame clones and lacks some. The sample includes hundreds of thousands of clones, over 13% of them seen just once. The CDR3 extends over 14 amino acids. V lost 3 bases and J lost 2; bases outside the gene matches: 1. Germline CDR1 SGHAT, CDR2 FQNNGV. Overall study findings and caveats: Across all four CD4+ subsets, people with type 1 diabetes showed modestly shorter TCRB CDR3s.

The TCR comes from a man younger than 30 with type 1 diabetes. V is TRBV11-2 and J is TRBJ1-2; 9 nucleotides agree with TRBD1. The source material was naive CD4+ T cells from blood. DNA of the CDR3: TGTGCCAGCAGCTTGGGGACAGGGAACTATGGCTACACCTTC. Its translation is CASSLGTGNYGYTF. Complete variable domain (other parts from reference TRBV11-2 and TRBJ1-2): EAGVAQSPRYKIIEKRQSVAFWCNPISGHATLYWYQQILGQGPKLLIQFQNNGVVDDSQLPKDRFSAERLKGVDSTLKIQPAKLEDSAVYLCASSLGTGNYGYTFGSGTRLTVV.